This TCR beta chain came from a study of PD-L1 blockade in urothelial cancer (dated 2017 in TCRdb). At the level of the whole study: Therapy was started in the mid-2010s for all patients, and atezolizumab 1,200 mg was administered intravenously every 3 weeks. About 90% of the 29 patients were identified as males with urothelial cancer of bladder origin, and a prior smoking history was reported by 18 of 29 patients. Patients had an ECOG performance status of 0 or 1 and had received between 0 and 3 prior chemotherapy regimens. Blood samples were analyzed 3 weeks after the start of treatment (second dose) and 6 weeks after the start of treatment. A median of roughly 140,000 T cells and fewer than 85,000 unique TCRs was obtained from blood samples, and a median clonality of approximately 0.08 was observed. Somatic, immune and clinical correlates of response to PD-L1 blockade with atezolizumab in urothelial cancer were the focus of an exploratory multi-omic analysis. Pretreatment tumor samples, along with matched peripheral blood collected serially before and after atezolizumab treatment, underwent TCR sequencing. Progression-free survival longer than 6 months counted as durable clinical benefit, and TCR features were additionally tested against both progression-free and overall survival. In the same patients, pretreatment tumors underwent whole exome sequencing and RNA sequencing in addition to TCR sequencing. Nine patients reached durable clinical benefit, while around 19 patients did not. Under 30 patients had pretreatment blood TCR-seq, 24 had at least one posttreatment blood collection, and 24 had tumor TCR-seq. General findings and caveats noted by the study authors: Improved progression-free and overall survival was found to be associated with pretreatment peripheral blood TCR clonality below the median. At 3 weeks after the start of treatment, tumor-associated TCR clones in peripheral blood had expanded more in patients with durable benefit (n of about 22, p = 0.022). Small sample size (n of about 30) and many exploratory analyses mean the results are intended to be hypothesis-generating.

As to this clone: Its target antigen remains unknown. Qualities for individual bases were not recorded, and no much larger clone is one base off.

Between the V and J ends, shortened by 0 bases and 3 bases respectively, the junction contains 10 bases. The CDR3 contains 14 residues, cysteine and phenylalanine counted. The only DNA kept is the CDR3, 42 bases in frame from the first base. Per the germline V gene, SGDLS is the CDR1 and YYNGEE is the CDR2. A cohort of approximately 31 patients with locally advanced or metastatic urothelial carcinoma, treated at Memorial Sloan Kettering on a trial protocol, was included. Peripheral blood mononuclear cells were collected pretreatment and during treatment, at between 1 and 8 total time points per patient. The Qiagen DNeasy Blood extraction kit was used to purify genomic DNA from total PBMCs and tumor samples. PBMCs were collected pretreatment and during treatment and were isolated and stored as previously described. To estimate absolute template abundance from read counts, synthetic TCR analog templates were spiked into each PCR. Using the immunoSEQ assay, TCRbeta CDR3 regions were amplified from genomic DNA with bias-controlled V and J gene primers. Rearranged TCRbeta segments were sequenced at approximately 20X coverage. The original pipeline was this. Clustering was used to correct sequencing errors, and CDR3s were annotated against IMGT to assign V, D and J genes. Out-of-frame and stop-codon sequences were excluded, and only productive TCRbeta rearrangements were used in downstream analyses. Clonality was computed as one minus Shannon entropy normalized by the log of the number of unique productive sequences. Fisher's exact test with Benjamini-Hochberg correction, using a cutoff of adjusted p below 0.01, was how clones that differed between time points or between blood and tumor were identified. TCRdb took over this immuneACCESS table, retaining in-frame rearrangements with V and J assigned. Such tables are incomplete; in checked studies, under half of the missing clones stem from an unresolved V gene, and the remainder is unexplained. Clone size and the V and J calls come from that table; the DNA yielded D and trimming. The sample table holds under 35,000 clones, of which roughly 86% were seen once. The ten largest account for less than 2% of the sample.

This clonotype was obtained from a man aged 50-60 years with urothelial cancer. The receptor chain draws on TRBV9 and TRBJ2-7; the D gene is perhaps TRBD1, from 5 matching bases. This material consisted of PBMCs, taken around atezolizumab (anti-PD-L1) treatment. The nucleotides read TGTGCCAGCAGCGTAGGGCAGGGCATCTACGAGCAGTACTTC. Translated, it gives CASSVGQGIYEQYF.